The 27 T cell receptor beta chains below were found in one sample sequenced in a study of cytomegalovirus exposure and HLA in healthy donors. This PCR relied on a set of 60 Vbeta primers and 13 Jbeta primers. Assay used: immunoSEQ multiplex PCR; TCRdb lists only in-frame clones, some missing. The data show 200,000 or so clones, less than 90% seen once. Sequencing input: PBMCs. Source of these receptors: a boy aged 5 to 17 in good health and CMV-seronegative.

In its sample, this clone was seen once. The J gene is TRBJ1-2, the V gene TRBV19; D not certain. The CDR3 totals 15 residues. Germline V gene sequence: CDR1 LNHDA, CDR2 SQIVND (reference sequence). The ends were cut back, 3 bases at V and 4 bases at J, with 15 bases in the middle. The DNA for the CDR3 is TGTGCCAGTAGTATTTTGGGTGGGCGTATCTATGGCTACACCTTC. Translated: CASSILGGRIYGYTF.

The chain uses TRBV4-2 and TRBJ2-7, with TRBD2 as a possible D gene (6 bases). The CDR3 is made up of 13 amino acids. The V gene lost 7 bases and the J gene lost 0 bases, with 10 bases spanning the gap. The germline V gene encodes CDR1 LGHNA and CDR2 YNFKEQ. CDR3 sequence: CASTGGDSYEQYF. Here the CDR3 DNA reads TGTGCCAGCACAGGCGGGGACTCCTACGAGCAGTACTTC.

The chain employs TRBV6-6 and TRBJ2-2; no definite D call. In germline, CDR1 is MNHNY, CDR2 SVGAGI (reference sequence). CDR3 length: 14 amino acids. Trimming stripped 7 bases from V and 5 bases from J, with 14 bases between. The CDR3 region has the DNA TGTGCCAGCATCCCAGGAATTCGAACCGGGGAGCTGTTTTTT. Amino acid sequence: CASIPGIRTGELFF.

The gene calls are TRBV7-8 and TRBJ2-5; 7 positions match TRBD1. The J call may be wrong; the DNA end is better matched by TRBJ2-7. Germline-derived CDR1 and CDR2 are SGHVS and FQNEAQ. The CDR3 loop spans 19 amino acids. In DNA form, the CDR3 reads TGTGCCAGCAGCTTAGCGGATCCTCCCGGGACAGCGAGCTACTACGAGCAGTACTTC. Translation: CASSLADPPGTASYYEQYF.

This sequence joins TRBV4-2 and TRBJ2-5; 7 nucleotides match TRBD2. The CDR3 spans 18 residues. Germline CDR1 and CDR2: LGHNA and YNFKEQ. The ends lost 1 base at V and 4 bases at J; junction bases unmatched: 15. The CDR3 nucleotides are TGTGCCAGCAGCCAAGTAATTGGGAGGGGAGGGTCCCCAGAGACCCAGTACTTC. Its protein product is CASSQVIGRGGSPETQYF.

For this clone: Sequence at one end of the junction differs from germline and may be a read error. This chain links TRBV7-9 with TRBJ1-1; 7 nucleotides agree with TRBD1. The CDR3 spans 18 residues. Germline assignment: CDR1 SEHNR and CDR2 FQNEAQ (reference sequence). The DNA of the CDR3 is TGTTCCAGCAGCTTAGGTTACGGGACAGAGAACATGAACACTGAAGCTTTCTTT. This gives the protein CSSSLGYGTENMNTEAFF.

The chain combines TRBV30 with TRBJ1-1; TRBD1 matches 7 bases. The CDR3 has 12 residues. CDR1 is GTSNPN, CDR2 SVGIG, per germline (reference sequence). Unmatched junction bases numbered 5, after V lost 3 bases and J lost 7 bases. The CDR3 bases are TGTGCCTGGAGGAGGGGGCATCATGAAGCTTTCTTT. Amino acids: CAWRRGHHEAFF.

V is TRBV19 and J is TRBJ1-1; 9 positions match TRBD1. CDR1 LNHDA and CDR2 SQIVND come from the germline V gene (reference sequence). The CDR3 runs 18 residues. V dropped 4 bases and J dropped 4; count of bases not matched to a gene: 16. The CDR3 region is CASSTAFSRTGVATEAFF. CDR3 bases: TGTGCCAGTAGTACGGCGTTCTCGAGGACAGGGGTGGCCACTGAAGCTTTCTTT. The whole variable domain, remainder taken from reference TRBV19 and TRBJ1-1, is DGGITQSPKYLFRKEGQNVTLSCEQNLNHDAMYWYRQDPGQGLRLIYYSQIVNDFQKGDIAEGYSVSREKKESFPLTVTSAQKNPTAFYLCASSTAFSRTGVATEAFFGQGTRLTVV.

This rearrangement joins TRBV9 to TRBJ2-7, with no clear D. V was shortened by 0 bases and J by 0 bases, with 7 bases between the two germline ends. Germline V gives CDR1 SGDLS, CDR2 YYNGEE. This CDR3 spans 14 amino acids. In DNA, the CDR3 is TGTGCCAGCAGCGTAGATCAGGTCTCCTACGAGCAGTACTTC. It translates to CASSVDQVSYEQYF.

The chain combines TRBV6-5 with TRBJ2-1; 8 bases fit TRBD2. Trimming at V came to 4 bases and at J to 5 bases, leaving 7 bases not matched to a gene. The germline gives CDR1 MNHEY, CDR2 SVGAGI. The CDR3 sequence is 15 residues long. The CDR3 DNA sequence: TGTGCCAGCAGTTTCCGGGGGGGCCGGGACAATGAGCAGTTCTTC. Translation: CASSFRGGRDNEQFF.

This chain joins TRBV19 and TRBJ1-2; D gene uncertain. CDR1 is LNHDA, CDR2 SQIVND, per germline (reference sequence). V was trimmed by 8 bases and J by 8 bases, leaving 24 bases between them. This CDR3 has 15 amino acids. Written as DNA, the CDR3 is TGTGCCAGTCATGAGTGGCTTCCAAACGCGGGAGGCTACACCTTC. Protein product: CASHEWLPNAGGYTF.

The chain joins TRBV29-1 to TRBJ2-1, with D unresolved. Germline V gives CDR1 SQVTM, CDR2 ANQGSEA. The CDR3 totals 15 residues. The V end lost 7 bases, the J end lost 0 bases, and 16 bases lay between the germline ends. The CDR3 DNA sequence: TGCAGCGCAGAGGCGGCTACACCCTCCTACAATGAGCAGTTCTTC. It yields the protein CSAEAATPSYNEQFF.

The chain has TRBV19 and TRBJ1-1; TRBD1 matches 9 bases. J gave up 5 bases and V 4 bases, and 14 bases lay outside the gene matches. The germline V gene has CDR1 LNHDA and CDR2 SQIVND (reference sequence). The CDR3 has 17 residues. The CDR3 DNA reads TGTGCCAGTAGTACCTTGGTGGGCACAGGGGGCGGGACTGAAGCTTTCTTT. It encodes CASSTLVGTGGGTEAFF.

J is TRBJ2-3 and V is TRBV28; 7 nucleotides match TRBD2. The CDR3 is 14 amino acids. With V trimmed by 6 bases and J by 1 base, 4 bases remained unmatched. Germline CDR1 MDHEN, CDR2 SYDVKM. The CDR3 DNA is TGTGCCAGCAGCACTAGCGCCCGCACAGATACGCAGTATTTT. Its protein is CASSTSARTDTQYF.

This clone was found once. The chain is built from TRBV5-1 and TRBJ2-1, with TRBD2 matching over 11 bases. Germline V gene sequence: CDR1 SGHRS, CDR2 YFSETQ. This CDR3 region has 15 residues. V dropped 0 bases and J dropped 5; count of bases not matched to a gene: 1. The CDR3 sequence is CASSLGLAGNNEQFF. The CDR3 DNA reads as TGCGCCAGCAGCTTGGGACTAGCGGGGAACAATGAGCAGTTCTTC.

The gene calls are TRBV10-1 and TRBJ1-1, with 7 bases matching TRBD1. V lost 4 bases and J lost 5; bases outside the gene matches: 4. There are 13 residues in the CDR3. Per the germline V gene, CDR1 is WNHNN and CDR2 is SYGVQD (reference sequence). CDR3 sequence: CASSGQGLTEAFF. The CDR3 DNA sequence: TGCGCCAGCAGTGGACAGGGCTTAACTGAAGCTTTCTTT.

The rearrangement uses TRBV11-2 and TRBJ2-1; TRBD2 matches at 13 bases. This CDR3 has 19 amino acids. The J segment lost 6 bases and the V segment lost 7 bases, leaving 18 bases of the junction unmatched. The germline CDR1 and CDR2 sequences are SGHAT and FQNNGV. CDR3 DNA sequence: TGTGCCAGCATCCCGACTAGCGGGGGGTCATACTCCCCAGTCAATGAGCAGTTCTTC. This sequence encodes CASIPTSGGSYSPVNEQFF.

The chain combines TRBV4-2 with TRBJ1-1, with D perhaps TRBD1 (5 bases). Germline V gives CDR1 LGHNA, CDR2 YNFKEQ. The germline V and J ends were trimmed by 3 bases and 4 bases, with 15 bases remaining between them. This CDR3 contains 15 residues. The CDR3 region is CASSQDGRGGTEAFF. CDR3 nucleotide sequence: TGTGCCAGCAGCCAGGACGGACGGGGGGGCACTGAAGCTTTCTTT.

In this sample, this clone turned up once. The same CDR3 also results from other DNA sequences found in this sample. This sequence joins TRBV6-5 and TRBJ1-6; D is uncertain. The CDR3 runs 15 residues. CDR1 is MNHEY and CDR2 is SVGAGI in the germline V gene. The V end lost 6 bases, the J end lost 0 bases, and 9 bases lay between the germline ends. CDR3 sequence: CASRRGSSYNSPLHF. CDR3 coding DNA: TGTGCCAGCAGACGTGGGAGCTCCTATAATTCACCCCTCCACTTT.

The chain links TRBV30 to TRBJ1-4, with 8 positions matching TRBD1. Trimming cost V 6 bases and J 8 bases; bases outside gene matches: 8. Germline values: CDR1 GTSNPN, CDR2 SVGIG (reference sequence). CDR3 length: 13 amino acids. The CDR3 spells CACPGTGGEKLFF. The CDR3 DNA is TGTGCCTGCCCCGGGACAGGTGGGGAAAAACTGTTTTTT.

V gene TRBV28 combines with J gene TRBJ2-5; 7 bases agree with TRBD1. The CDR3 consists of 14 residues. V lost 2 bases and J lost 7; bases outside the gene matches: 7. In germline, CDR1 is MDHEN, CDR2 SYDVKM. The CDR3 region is CASSLTDRDRTQYF. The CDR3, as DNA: TGTGCCAGCAGTTTAACCGACAGGGACAGGACCCAGTACTTC.

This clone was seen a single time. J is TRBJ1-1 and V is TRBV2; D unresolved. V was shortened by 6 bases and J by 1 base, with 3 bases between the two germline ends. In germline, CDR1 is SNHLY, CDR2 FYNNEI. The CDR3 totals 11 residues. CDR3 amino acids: CASRANTEAFF. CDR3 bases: TGTGCCAGCAGGGCGAACACTGAAGCTTTCTTT.

In DNA form, the CDR3 reads TGCGCCAGCAGTGAGCGGCGGGACCTCACTGAAGCTTTCTTT. Its protein product is CASSERRDLTEAFF. This sequence joins TRBV10-1 and TRBJ1-1, with D possibly being TRBD1 (5 bases). V was cut by 2 bases and J by 4 bases, with 11 bases left in between. The CDR3 extends over 14 amino acids. Per the germline V gene, CDR1 is WNHNN and CDR2 is SYGVQD (reference sequence).

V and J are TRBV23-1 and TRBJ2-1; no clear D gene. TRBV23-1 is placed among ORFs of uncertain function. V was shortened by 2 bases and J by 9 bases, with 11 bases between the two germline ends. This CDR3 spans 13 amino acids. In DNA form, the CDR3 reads TGCGCCAGCAGTCAAAGGCTACGCGGTGAGCAGTTCTTC. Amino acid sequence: CASSQRLRGEQFF.

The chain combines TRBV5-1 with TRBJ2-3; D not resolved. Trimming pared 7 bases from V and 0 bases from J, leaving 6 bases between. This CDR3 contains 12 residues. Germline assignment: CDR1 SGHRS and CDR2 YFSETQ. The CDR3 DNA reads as TGCGCCAGCGCAACTAGCACAGATACGCAGTATTTT. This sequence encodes CASATSTDTQYF.

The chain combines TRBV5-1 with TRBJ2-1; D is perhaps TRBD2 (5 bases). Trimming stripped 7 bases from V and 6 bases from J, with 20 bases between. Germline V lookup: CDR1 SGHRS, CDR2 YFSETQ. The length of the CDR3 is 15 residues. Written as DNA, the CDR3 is TGCGCCAGCTGCTCTGGAGACGACCGGGGCAATGAGCAGTTCTTC. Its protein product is CASCSGDDRGNEQFF.

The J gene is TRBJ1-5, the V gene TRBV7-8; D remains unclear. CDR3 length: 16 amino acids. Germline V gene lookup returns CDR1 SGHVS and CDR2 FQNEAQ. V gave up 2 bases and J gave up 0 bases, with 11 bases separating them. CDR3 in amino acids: CASSLTGLYSNQPQHF. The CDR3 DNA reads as TGTGCCAGCAGCTTAACGGGGTTGTATAGCAATCAGCCCCAGCATTTT.